This T cell receptor beta chain was observed in a study of shared clonotypes between healthy human individuals. The study's findings and limits: The authors expected sequencing depth to affect clonotype sharing among donors. Few donors restricted represented genetic and exposure-history diversity.

Ten immunoSEQ deep assay plates were used by the authors to sequence unsorted PBMC DNA. Data came from immunoSEQ multiplex PCR; TCRdb stores just in-frame clones and leaves some out. The repertoire holds some 480,000 clones, with less than 80% as singletons. V was shortened by 1 base and J by 4 bases, with 8 bases between the two germline ends. Germline values: CDR1 SGHTA, CDR2 FQGNSA. The CDR3 has 14 amino acids. As to this clone: Antigen specificity is unknown.

The TCR comes from a woman between 40 and 55 years old in good health. Some clones in this sample may be carry-over from other donors' samples. The gene calls are TRBV7-2 and TRBJ1-3, with a possible D match to TRBD1 (6 bases). Specimen: PBMCs. CDR3 amino acids: CASSLETGGNTIYF. CDR3 DNA sequence: TGTGCCAGCAGCTTAGAAACAGGGGGAAACACCATATATTTT.